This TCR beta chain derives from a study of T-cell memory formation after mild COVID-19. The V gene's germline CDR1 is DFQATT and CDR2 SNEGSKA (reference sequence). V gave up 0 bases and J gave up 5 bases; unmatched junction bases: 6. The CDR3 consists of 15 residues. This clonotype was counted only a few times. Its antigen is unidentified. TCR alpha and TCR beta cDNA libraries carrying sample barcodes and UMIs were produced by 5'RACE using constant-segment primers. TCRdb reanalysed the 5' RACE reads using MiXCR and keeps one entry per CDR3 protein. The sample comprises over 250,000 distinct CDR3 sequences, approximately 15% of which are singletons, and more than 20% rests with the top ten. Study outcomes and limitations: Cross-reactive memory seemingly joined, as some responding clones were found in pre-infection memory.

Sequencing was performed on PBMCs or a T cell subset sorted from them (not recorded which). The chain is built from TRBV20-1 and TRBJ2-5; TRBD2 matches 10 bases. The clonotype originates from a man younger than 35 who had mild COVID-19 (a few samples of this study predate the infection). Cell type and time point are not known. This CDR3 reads CSARDQRGGLETQYF. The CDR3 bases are TGCAGTGCTAGAGATCAGCGGGGGGGCCTGGAGACCCAGTACTTC.